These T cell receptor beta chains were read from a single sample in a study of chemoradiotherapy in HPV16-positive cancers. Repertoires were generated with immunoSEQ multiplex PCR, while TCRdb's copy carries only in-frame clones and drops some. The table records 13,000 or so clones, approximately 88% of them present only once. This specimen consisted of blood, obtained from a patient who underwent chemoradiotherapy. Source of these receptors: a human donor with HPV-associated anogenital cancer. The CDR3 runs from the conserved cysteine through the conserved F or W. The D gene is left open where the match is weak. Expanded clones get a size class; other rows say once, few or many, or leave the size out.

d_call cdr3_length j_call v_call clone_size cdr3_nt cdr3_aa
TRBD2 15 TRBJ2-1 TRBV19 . TGTGCCAGTAGTGCCCATAGCGGGGGGGCGGGTGAGCAGTTCTTC CASSAHSGGAGEQFF
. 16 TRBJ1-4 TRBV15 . TGTGCCACCAGCGGCACCAGAACTTTAACTAATGAAAAACTGTTTTTT CATSGTRTLTNEKLFF
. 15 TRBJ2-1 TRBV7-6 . TGTGCCAGCAGCTTAGCCACAGGCTCCTACAATGAGCAGTTCTTC CASSLATGSYNEQFF
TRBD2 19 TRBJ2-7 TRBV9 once TGTGCCAGCAGCGTAGCGGGACCCGGAGCGGGGGCCTACTCCTACGAGCAGTACTTC CASSVAGPGAGAYSYEQYF
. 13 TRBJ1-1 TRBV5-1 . TGCGCCAGCAGCTTGGATCGAGAAACTGAAGCTTTCTTT CASSLDRETEAFF
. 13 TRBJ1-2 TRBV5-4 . TGTGCCAGCAGCTTCGGTCAGGAGGGTGGCTACACCTTC CASSFGQEGGYTF
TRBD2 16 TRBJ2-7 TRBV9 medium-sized TGTGCCAGCAGCGTAGCAGACGGTAGCGGGAGCTACGAGCAGTACTTC CASSVADGSGSYEQYF
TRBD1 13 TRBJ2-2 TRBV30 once TGTGCCTGGAGCCGGACAGGGGACGGGGAGCTGTTTTTT CAWSRTGDGELFF
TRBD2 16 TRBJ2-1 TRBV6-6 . TGTGCCAGTCGACTAGCGGGGGGGCCGGCGGACAATGAGCAGTTCTTC CASRLAGGPADNEQFF
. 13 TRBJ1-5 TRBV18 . TGTGCCAGCTCACCACCGGGCAATCAGCCCCAGCATTTT CASSPPGNQPQHF
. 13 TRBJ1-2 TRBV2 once TGTGCCAGCAGAGCCGGGAGCTCCTATGGCTACACCTTC CASRAGSSYGYTF
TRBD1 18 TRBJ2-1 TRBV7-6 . TGTGCCAGCAGCCAAAACCGGGGCCGGACAGGCCGCCTGGATGAGCAGTTCTTC CASSQNRGRTGRLDEQFF
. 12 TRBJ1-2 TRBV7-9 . TGTGCCAGCAGTCAGGAAGGGGTTGGCTACACCTTC CASSQEGVGYTF
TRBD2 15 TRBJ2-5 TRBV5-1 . TGCGCCAGCAGCTTGTCTAGCGGGGGGCAAGAGACCCAGTACTTC CASSLSSGGQETQYF
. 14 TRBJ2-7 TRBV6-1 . TGTGCCAGCAGAGACTTCACTTTGCTAGTCGAGCAGTACTTC CASRDFTLLVEQYF
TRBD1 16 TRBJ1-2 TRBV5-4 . TGTGCCAGCAGCCCAGGAAGGACAGGGTTTAACTATGGCTACACCTTC CASSPGRTGFNYGYTF
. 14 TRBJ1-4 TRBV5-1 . TGCGCCAGCAGAATCTCGGCAACTAATGAAAAACTGTTTTTT CASRISATNEKLFF
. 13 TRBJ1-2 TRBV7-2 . TGTGCCAGCAGCTTAAGTCGGACTGATGGCTACACCTTC CASSLSRTDGYTF
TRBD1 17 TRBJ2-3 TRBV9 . TGTGCCAGCAGCTCAGGGGGGGGACAGGGGAGCGCAGATACGCAGTATTTT CASSSGGGQGSADTQYF
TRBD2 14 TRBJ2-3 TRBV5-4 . TGTGCCAGCAGCTTTAGCGGGGGGGGAGATACGCAGTATTTT CASSFSGGGDTQYF
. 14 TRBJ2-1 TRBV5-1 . TGCGCCAGCAGTCTGACAGACCGGCACAATGAGCAGTTCTTC CASSLTDRHNEQFF
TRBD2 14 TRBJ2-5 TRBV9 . TGTGCCAGCAACCTGCGGGGGGCCCAAGAGACCCAGTACTTC CASNLRGAQETQYF
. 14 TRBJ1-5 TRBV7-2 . TGTGCCAGCAGCGATGAAGCCCTCCGCCGGGCCCAGCATTTT CASSDEALRRAQHF
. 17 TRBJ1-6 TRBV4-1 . TGCGCCAGCAGCCATCACGCCCGGGGGGGTGACAATTCACCCCTCCACTTT CASSHHARGGDNSPLHF
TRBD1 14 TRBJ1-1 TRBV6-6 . TGTGCCAGCCGCACGGGAGGGGGCGATACTGAAGCTTTCTTT CASRTGGGDTEAFF
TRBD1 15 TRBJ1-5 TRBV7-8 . TGTGCCAGCAGCTTAGGAACAGGGGGGAATCAGCCCCAGCATTTT CASSLGTGGNQPQHF
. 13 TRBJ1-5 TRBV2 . TGTGCCAGCAGTGAAAATTGGGGACAGCCCCAGCATTTT CASSENWGQPQHF
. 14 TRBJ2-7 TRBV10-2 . TGCGCCAGCAGTGGACGGAAGATTTCCTACGAGCAGTACTTC CASSGRKISYEQYF
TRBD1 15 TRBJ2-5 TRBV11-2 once TGTGCCAGCAGCTTGACAGGGGAGTGGCGGGAGACCCAGTACTTC CASSLTGEWRETQYF
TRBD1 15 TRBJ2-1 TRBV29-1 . TGCAGCGCTGGGACAGGAGGTAACACCTACAATGAGCAGTTCTTC CSAGTGGNTYNEQFF
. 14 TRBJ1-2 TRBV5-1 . TGCGCCAGCAGCTTGGGGTATAGTAACTATGGCTACACCTTC CASSLGYSNYGYTF
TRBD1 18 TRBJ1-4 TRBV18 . TGTGCCAGCTCACCACAAGGACAGGGGGCAGTAACTAATGAAAAACTGTTTTTT CASSPQGQGAVTNEKLFF
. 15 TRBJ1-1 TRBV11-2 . TGTGCCAGCAGCTTAGTTCAGGGCCCGGGGGGTGAAGCTTTCTTT CASSLVQGPGGEAFF
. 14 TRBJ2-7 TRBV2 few TGTGCGTCAAGAACCGGGTTACCAACCTACGAGCAGTACTTC CASRTGLPTYEQYF
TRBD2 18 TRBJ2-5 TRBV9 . TGTGCCAGCAGCGTAACGGGTAGACTAGCGGGGGGAAGAGAGACCCAGTACTTC CASSVTGRLAGGRETQYF
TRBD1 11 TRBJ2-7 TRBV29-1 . TGCAGCGCTCGGACAGGGGGCGAGCAGTACTTC CSARTGGEQYF
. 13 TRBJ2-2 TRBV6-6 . TGTGCCGCAAAGGGGTATGCCACCGGGGAGCTGTTTTTT CAAKGYATGELFF
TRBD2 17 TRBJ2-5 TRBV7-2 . TGTGCCAGCAGCCCCGGGGTCCTAGCGGCCCCAAGAGGGGCCCAGTACTTC CASSPGVLAAPRGAQYF
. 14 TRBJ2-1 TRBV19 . TGTGCCAGTAACTCCTACGGTTCCTACAATGAGCAGTTCTTC CASNSYGSYNEQFF
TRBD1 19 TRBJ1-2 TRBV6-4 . TGTGCCAGGCAAGAGGGCAGGGGGAATGAGCGTGACGCAACCTATGGCTACACCTTC CARQEGRGNERDATYGYTF
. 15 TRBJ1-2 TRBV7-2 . TGTGCCAGCAGCTTAGCCCGACGGAGAAACTATGGCTACACCTTC CASSLARRRNYGYTF
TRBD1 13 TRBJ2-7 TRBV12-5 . TGTGCTAGTGGTTTGGTCAGGGGGTACGAGCAGTACTTC CASGLVRGYEQYF
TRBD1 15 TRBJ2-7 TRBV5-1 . TGCGCCAGCAGACTCCTGGACAGGGAAGGCTACGAGCAGTACTTC CASRLLDREGYEQYF
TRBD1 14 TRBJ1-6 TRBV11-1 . TGTGCCAGCAGCCCAGGGACAGGGAGCTCACCCCTCCACTTT CASSPGTGSSPLHF
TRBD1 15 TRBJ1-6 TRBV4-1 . TGCGCCAGCAGCCAAGATCGACAGGGCAATTCACCCCTCCACTTT CASSQDRQGNSPLHF
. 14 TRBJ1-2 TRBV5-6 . TGTGCCAGCAGCCACCGGACAGCTGAACGCGACTACACCTTC CASSHRTAERDYTF
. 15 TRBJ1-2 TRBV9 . TGTGCCAGAATGGGGCAGCCAGCTCCGCTCTATGGCTACACCTTC CARMGQPAPLYGYTF
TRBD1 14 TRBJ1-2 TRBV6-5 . TGTGCCAGCACCGGGACAGGAGCTAACTATGGCTACACCTTC CASTGTGANYGYTF
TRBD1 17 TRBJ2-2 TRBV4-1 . TGCGCCAGCAGCCGAGGGGACAGGGGCAGATTTTATGGGGAGCTGTTTTTT CASSRGDRGRFYGELFF
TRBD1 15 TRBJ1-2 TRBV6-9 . TGTGCCAGCAGTTACCTACAGGGGCTCGGGTATGGCTACACCTTC CASSYLQGLGYGYTF
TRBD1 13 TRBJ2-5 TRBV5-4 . TGTGCCAGCAGCGTGGGACAGGGAGAGACCCAGTACTTC CASSVGQGETQYF